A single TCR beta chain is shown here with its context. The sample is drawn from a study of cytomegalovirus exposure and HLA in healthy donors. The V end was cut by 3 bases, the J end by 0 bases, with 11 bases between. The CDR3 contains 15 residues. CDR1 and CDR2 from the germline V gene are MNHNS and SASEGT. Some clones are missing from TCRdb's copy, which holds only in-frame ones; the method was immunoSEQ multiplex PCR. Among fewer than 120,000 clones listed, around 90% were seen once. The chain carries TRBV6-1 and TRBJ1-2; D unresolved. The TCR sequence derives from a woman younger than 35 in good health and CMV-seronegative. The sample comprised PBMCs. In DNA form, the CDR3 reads TGTGCCAGCAGTGATCGAGGGAGAGCTAACTATGGCTACACCTTC. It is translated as CASSDRGRANYGYTF.